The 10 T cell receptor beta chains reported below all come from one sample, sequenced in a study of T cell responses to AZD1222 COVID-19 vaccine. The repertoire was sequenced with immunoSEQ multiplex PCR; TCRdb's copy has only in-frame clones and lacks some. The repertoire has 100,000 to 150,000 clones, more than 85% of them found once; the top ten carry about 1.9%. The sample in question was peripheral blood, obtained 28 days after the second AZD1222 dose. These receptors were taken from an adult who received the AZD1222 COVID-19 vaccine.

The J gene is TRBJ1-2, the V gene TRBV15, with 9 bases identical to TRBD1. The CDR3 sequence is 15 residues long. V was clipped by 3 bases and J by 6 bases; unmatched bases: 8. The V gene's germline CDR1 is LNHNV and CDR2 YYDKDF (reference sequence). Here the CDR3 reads CATSSSPGQGHGYTF. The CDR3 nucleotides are TGTGCCACCAGCAGTTCGCCGGGACAGGGTCATGGCTACACCTTC.

The CDR3 DNA sequence: TGTGCCAGCAGCCTTACCGCTAGCGGGGGCCTTAGCACAGATACGCAGTATTTT. Amino acids: CASSLTASGGLSTDTQYF. The rearrangement joins TRBV11-2 to TRBJ2-3, with 10 bases identical to TRBD2. The CDR3 is made up of 18 amino acids. With 5 bases clipped from V and 0 bases from J, the junction kept 11 bases outside the gene matches. Germline assignment: CDR1 SGHAT and CDR2 FQNNGV.

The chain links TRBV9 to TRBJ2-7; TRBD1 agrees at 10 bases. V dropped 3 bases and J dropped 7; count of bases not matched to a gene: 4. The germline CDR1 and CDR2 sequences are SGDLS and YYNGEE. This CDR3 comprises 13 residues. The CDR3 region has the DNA TGTGCCAGCAGCGCGACAGGGGGCGGGGAGCAGTACTTC. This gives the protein CASSATGGGEQYF.

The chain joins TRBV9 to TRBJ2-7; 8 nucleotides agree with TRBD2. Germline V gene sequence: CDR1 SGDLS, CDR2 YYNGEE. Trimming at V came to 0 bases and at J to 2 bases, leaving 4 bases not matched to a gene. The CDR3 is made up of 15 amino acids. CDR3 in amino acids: CASSVGAGGAYEQYF. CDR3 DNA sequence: TGTGCCAGCAGCGTAGGGGCGGGGGGTGCCTACGAGCAGTACTTC.

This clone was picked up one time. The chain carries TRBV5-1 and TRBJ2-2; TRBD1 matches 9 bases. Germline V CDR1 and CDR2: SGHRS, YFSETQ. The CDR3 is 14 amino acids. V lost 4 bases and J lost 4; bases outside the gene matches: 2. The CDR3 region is CASSTTGGTGELFF. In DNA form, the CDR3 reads TGCGCCAGCAGCACGACAGGGGGCACCGGGGAGCTGTTTTTT.

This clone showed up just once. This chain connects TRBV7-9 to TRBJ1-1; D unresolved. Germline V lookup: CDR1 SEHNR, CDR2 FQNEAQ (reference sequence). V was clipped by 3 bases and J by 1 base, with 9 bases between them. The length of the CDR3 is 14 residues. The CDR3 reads CASSLMGPNTEAFF. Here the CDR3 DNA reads TGTGCCAGCAGCTTGATGGGCCCGAACACTGAAGCTTTCTTT.

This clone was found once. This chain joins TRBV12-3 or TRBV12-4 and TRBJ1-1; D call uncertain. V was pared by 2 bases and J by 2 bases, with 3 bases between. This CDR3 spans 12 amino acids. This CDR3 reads CASSLLNTEAFF. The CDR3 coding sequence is TGTGCCAGCAGTTTACTTAACACTGAAGCTTTCTTT.

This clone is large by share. The CDR3 region is CASSLAQYYGYTF. In nucleotides, the CDR3 is TGTGCCAGCAGCTTAGCGCAATACTATGGCTACACCTTC. The J gene is TRBJ1-2, the V gene TRBV7-9; D is ambiguous. CDR3 length equals 13 residues. The germline CDR1 and CDR2 sequences are SEHNR and FQNEAQ (reference sequence). The V end lost 0 bases, the J end lost 3 bases, and 5 bases lay between the germline ends.

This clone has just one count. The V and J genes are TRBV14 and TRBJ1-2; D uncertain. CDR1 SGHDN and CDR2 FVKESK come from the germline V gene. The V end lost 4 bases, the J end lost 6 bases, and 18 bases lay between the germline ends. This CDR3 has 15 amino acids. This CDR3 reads CASSPLGSLSHGYTF. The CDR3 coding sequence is TGTGCCAGCAGCCCGCTGGGGAGCCTAAGTCATGGCTACACCTTC. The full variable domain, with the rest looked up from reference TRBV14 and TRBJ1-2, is EAGVTQFPSHSVIEKGQTVTLRCDPISGHDNLYWYRRVMGKEIKFLLHFVKESKQDESGMPNNRFLAERTGGTYSTLKVQPAELEDSGVYFCASSPLGSLSHGYTFGSGTRLTVV.

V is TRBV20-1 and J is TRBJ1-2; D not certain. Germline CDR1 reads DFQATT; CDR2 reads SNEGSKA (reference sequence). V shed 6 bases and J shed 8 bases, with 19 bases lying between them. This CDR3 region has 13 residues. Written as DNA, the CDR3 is TGCAGTGCAAGTGCCAGGTCGGCGGGCGGCTACACCTTC. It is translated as CSASARSAGGYTF.